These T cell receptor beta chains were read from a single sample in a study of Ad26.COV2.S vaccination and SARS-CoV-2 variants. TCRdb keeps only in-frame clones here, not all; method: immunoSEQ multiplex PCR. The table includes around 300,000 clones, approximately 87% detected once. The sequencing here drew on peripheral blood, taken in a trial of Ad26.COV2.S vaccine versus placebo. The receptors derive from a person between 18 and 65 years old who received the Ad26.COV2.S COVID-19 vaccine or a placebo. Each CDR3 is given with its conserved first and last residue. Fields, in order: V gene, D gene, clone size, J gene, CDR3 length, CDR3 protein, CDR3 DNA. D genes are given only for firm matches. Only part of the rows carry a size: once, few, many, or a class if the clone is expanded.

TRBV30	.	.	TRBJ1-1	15	CAWSFFRGRGPTAFF	TGTGCCTGGAGTTTCTTCAGGGGAAGAGGTCCCACCGCTTTCTTT
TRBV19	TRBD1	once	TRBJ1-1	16	CASSIRGTGRYTEAFF	TGTGCCAGTAGTATAAGAGGGACAGGGCGATACACTGAAGCTTTCTTT
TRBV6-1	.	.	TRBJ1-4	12	CASSEVGDSSLF	TGTGCCAGCAGTGAAGTAGGAGACAGCAGTCTGTTT
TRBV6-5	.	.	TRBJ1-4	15	CASSRQRGTNEKLFF	TGTGCCAGCAGCAGGCAACGGGGAACTAATGAAAAACTGTTTTTT
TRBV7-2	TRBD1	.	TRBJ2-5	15	CASSATGTGQETQYF	TGTGCCAGCAGCGCAACCGGGACAGGCCAAGAGACCCAGTACTTC
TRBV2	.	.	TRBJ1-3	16	CASSEEGRMAGNTIYF	TGTGCCAGCAGTGAAGAGGGACGGATGGCTGGAAACACCATATATTTT
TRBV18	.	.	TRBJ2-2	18	CASSNGQIGTINTGELFF	TGTGCCAGCTCAAACGGTCAAATAGGGACGATTAACACCGGGGAGCTGTTTTTT
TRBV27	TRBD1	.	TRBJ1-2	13	CASNTGRQGGYTF	TGTGCCAGCAATACAGGAAGACAGGGAGGCTACACCTTC
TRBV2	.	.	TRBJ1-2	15	CASSDRFYSNYGYTF	TGTGCCAGCAGTGATCGGTTCTATTCTAACTATGGCTACACCTTC
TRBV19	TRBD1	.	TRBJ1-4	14	CASAGGAFEEKLFF	TGTGCCAGTGCAGGGGGCGCATTCGAGGAAAAACTGTTTTTT
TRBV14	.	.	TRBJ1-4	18	CASSQEFQTTEEYEKLFF	TGTGCCAGCAGCCAAGAATTTCAGACCACCGAGGAATATGAAAAACTGTTTTTT
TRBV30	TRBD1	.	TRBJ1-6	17	CAWTKDRTSSYNSPLHF	TGTGCCTGGACCAAGGACAGGACGAGCTCCTATAATTCACCCCTCCACTTT
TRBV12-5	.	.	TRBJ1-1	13	CASGFWGNTEAFF	TGTGCTAGTGGTTTTTGGGGGAACACTGAAGCTTTCTTT
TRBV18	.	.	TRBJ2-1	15	CASSPFGLNLNEQFF	TGTGCCAGCTCACCTTTCGGACTCAATCTCAATGAGCAGTTCTTC
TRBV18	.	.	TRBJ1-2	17	CASSPGSLAHWDYGYTF	TGTGCCAGCTCACCGGGTTCGTTGGCCCACTGGGACTATGGCTACACCTTC
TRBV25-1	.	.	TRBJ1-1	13	CASRRGRNTEAFF	TGTGCCAGCAGGCGGGGGAGGAACACTGAAGCTTTCTTT
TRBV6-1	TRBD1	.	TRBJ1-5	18	CASSARTGGGGSNQPQHF	TGTGCCAGCAGTGCTAGGACAGGGGGCGGGGGCTCCAATCAGCCCCAGCATTTT
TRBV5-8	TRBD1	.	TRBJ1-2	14	CASRKTGGLGGYTF	TGTGCCAGCAGGAAGACAGGGGGACTGGGTGGCTACACCTTC
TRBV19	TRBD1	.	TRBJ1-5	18	CASRSRRQGVLSNQPQHF	TGTGCCAGTAGGAGCCGAAGACAGGGAGTTTTGAGCAATCAGCCCCAGCATTTT
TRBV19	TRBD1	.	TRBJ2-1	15	CASSVDRGSYNEQFF	TGTGCCAGTAGTGTCGACAGGGGGTCCTACAATGAGCAGTTCTTC
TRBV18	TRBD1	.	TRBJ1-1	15	CASSRYRDRDTEAFF	TGTGCCAGCTCACGTTACCGGGACAGGGACACTGAAGCTTTCTTT
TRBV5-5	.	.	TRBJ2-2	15	CASSLGIGLTGELFF	TGTGCCAGCAGCTTGGGGATAGGGTTAACCGGGGAGCTGTTTTTT
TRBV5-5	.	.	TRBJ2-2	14	CASSQTQMRGELFF	TGTGCCAGCAGCCAAACGCAGATGCGCGGGGAGCTGTTTTTT
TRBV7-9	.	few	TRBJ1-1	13	CASSPNMNTEAFF	TGTGCCAGCAGCCCTAACATGAACACTGAAGCTTTCTTT
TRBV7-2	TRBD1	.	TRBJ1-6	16	CASNLWSQGKGSPLHF	TGTGCCAGCAACCTGTGGTCACAGGGGAAAGGGTCACCCCTCCACTTT
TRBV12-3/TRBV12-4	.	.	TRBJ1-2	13	CASSAAFNYGYTF	TGTGCCAGCTCCGCAGCGTTTAACTATGGCTACACCTTC
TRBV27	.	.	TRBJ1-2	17	CASAPRRGRLLNYGYTF	TGTGCCAGCGCACCACGAAGGGGACGCCTTCTTAACTATGGCTACACCTTC
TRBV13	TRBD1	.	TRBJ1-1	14	CASSLRTEGAEAFF	TGTGCCAGCAGCCTCAGGACGGAGGGGGCCGAAGCTTTCTTT
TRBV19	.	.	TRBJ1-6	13	CASSQRGNSPLHF	TGTGCCAGTAGTCAACGGGGGAATTCACCCCTCCACTTT
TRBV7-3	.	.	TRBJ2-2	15	CASSLLGGEIGELFF	TGTGCCAGCAGCTTACTGGGGGGAGAGATTGGGGAGCTGTTTTTT
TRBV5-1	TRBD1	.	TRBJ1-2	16	CASSSPGTDYTYGYTF	TGCGCCAGCAGCTCCCCCGGGACAGACTACACCTATGGCTACACCTTC
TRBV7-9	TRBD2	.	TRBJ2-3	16	CASSLAASGGTDTQYF	TGTGCCAGCAGCTTAGCGGCTAGCGGGGGCACAGATACGCAGTATTTT
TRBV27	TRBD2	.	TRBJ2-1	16	CASSFLASGLYNEQFF	TGTGCCAGCAGTTTTCTGGCTAGCGGGCTCTACAATGAGCAGTTCTTC
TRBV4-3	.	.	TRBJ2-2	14	CASSQLRRTGELFF	TGCGCCAGCAGCCAGCTCAGGAGGACCGGGGAGCTGTTTTTT
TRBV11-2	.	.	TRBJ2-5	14	CASSPRGYQETQYF	TGTGCCAGCAGCCCAAGGGGATACCAAGAGACCCAGTACTTC
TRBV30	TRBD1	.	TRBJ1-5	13	CAWGQGMGQPQHF	TGTGCCTGGGGACAGGGGATGGGTCAGCCCCAGCATTTT
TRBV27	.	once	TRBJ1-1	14	CASISGQGPTEAFF	TGTGCCAGCATATCCGGGCAGGGACCCACTGAAGCTTTCTTT
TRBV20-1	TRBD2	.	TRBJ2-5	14	CSASRGGYQETQYF	TGCAGTGCTAGTCGGGGGGGTTACCAAGAGACCCAGTACTTC
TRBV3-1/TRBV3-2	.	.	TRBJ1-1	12	CASSQDRGKAFF	TGTGCCAGCAGCCAAGATCGCGGCAAAGCTTTCTTT
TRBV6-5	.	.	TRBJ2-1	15	CASSSSRSSYNEQFF	TGTGCCAGCAGCAGTTCCAGGAGCTCCTACAATGAGCAGTTCTTC
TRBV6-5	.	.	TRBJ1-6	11	CASKNNSPLHF	TGTGCCAGCAAAAATAATTCACCCCTCCACTTT